A selection of T cell receptor beta chains follows, all from one sample in a study of vaccination effects on CD4 cells after COVID-19. Here immunoSEQ multiplex PCR was the method, and the copy in TCRdb shows in-frame clones only, minus some. The data contain tens of thousands of clones, about 69% of them seen just once; the ten biggest clones take up approximately 24%. For these receptors, no antigen is known. The specimen was CD4+ T cells from PBMCs cultured without peptide, collected before COVID-19 vaccination. These receptors were taken from a human donor who had a prior SARS-CoV-2 infection. Both conserved end residues are part of each CDR3. D genes are given only for firm matches. Some rows mark clone size as missing; the rest say once, few, many or name a class of expanded clone.

len	d_gene	abundance	j_gene	v_gene	CDR3aa	CDR3nt
14	TRBD1	-	TRBJ1-2	TRBV5-1	CASSGDRGLVGYTF	TGCGCCAGCAGCGGGGACAGGGGGCTGGTTGGCTACACCTTC
13	TRBD1	-	TRBJ1-3	TRBV7-6	CASSPGRGDTIYF	TGTGCCAGCAGCCCCGGCAGGGGGGACACCATATATTTT
17	-	-	TRBJ1-2	TRBV5-4	CASSPGSGGMSNYGYTF	TGTGCCAGCAGCCCAGGAAGCGGGGGCATGTCTAACTATGGCTACACCTTC
15	TRBD2	-	TRBJ2-1	TRBV7-6	CASSVTSVQYNEQFF	TGTGCCAGCAGCGTGACTAGCGTACAGTACAATGAGCAGTTCTTC
15	-	-	TRBJ1-5	TRBV2	CASSLAGTNNQPQHF	TGTGCCAGCAGTCTCGCCGGGACCAACAATCAGCCCCAGCATTTT
16	-	-	TRBJ2-7	TRBV5-4	CASSREGPRGSYEQYF	TGTGCCAGCAGCCGAGAGGGTCCGAGGGGCTCCTACGAGCAGTACTTC
18	-	-	TRBJ1-5	TRBV9	CASSVVGSRWRCNQPQHF	TGTGCCAGCAGCGTAGTGGGCTCCAGGTGGCGGTGCAATCAGCCCCAGCATTTT
14	TRBD2	-	TRBJ2-1	TRBV7-3	CASSPSGVYNEQFF	TGTGCCAGCAGCCCTAGCGGGGTTTACAATGAGCAGTTCTTC
15	-	-	TRBJ1-4	TRBV9	CASSVHPGVGEKLFF	TGTGCCAGCAGCGTACACCCGGGGGTAGGTGAAAAACTGTTTTTT
15	-	-	TRBJ1-3	TRBV9	CASSVAGLSGNTIYF	TGTGCCAGCAGCGTAGCCGGGCTCTCTGGAAACACCATATATTTT
15	TRBD2	-	TRBJ2-7	TRBV4-1	CASSPRLAGTYEQYF	TGCGCCAGCAGCCCTCGACTAGCGGGAACCTACGAGCAGTACTTC
15	-	-	TRBJ2-7	TRBV7-6	CASSFGTGLGVEQYF	TGTGCCAGCAGCTTTGGGACGGGTTTAGGGGTGGAGCAGTACTTC
16	TRBD1	-	TRBJ1-2	TRBV15	CATSRLPGQGAGGYTF	TGTGCCACCAGCAGACTCCCGGGACAGGGGGCCGGAGGCTACACCTTC
15	-	-	TRBJ2-5	TRBV7-2	CASRLNGVTEETQYF	TGTGCCAGCAGGTTAAACGGTGTCACAGAAGAGACCCAGTACTTC
15	TRBD1	-	TRBJ1-1	TRBV2	CASSEQGVVGTEAFF	TGTGCCAGCAGTGAACAGGGGGTCGTTGGCACTGAAGCTTTCTTT
14	-	-	TRBJ2-5	TRBV18	CASSPLDAQETQYF	TGTGCCAGCTCTCCCCTGGACGCCCAAGAGACCCAGTACTTC
15	-	-	TRBJ2-1	TRBV3-1/TRBV3-2	CASSQGLTSYNEQFF	TGTGCCAGCAGCCAAGGACTCACCTCCTACAATGAGCAGTTCTTC
16	TRBD1	-	TRBJ1-4	TRBV7-9	CASSTGTGAVGEKLFF	TGTGCCAGCAGCACCGGGACAGGGGCGGTTGGGGAAAAACTGTTTTTT
15	-	few	TRBJ2-7	TRBV5-5	CASSFGGSLTYEQYF	TGTGCCAGCAGCTTCGGAGGGTCCTTGACTTACGAGCAGTACTTC
16	TRBD2	-	TRBJ2-5	TRBV7-7	CASSRRTPGEGETQYF	TGTGCTAGCAGCAGACGGACGCCCGGGGAGGGAGAGACCCAGTACTTC
13	-	few	TRBJ1-1	TRBV7-9	CASSPRGGTEAFF	TGTGCCAGCAGCCCCAGGGGAGGGACTGAAGCTTTCTTT
14	TRBD1	-	TRBJ2-2	TRBV19	CASRGTGDTGELFF	TGTGCCAGCCGTGGGACAGGAGACACCGGGGAGCTGTTTTTT
11	-	many	TRBJ2-7	TRBV7-2	CASSSYYEQYF	TGTGCCAGCAGCTCTTACTACGAGCAGTACTTC
14	TRBD1	few	TRBJ1-5	TRBV2	CASSAGQNYQPQHF	TGTGCCAGCAGCGCGGGACAGAATTATCAGCCCCAGCATTTT
14	-	-	TRBJ2-1	TRBV10-3	CAISEAAGANEQFF	TGTGCCATCAGTGAGGCGGCAGGTGCCAATGAGCAGTTCTTC
17	-	-	TRBJ1-6	TRBV4-1	CASSQDPTALGNSPLHF	TGCGCCAGCAGCCAAGATCCTACCGCCTTAGGGAATTCACCCCTCCACTTT
15	-	-	TRBJ2-3	TRBV19	CASSLRPSGTDTQYF	TGTGCCAGTAGCCTCAGGCCCAGCGGCACAGATACGCAGTATTTT
13	-	medium-sized	TRBJ2-7	TRBV13	CASSNRITYEQYF	TGTGCCAGCAGTAACAGGATCACCTACGAGCAGTACTTC
17	-	-	TRBJ2-5	TRBV5-6	CASSLLTWAGGAETQYF	TGTGCCAGCAGCTTGCTAACGTGGGCAGGGGGGGCTGAGACCCAGTACTTC
15	TRBD1	-	TRBJ2-3	TRBV6-6	CASSQGDTVTDTQYF	TGTGCCAGCAGCCAGGGGGACACCGTCACAGATACGCAGTATTTT
15	TRBD1	-	TRBJ2-3	TRBV10-3	CAISGRDRGTDTQYF	TGTGCCATCAGTGGACGGGACAGGGGAACGGATACGCAGTATTTT
15	-	once	TRBJ1-4	TRBV7-2	CASSPRWGPNEKLFF	TGTGCCAGCAGCCCCCGCTGGGGGCCTAATGAAAAACTGTTTTTT
11	-	-	TRBJ2-7	TRBV6-5	CASSYNYEQYF	TGTGCCAGCAGTTACAACTACGAGCAGTACTTC
14	-	-	TRBJ2-1	TRBV7-3	CASSPQAIAEEQFF	TGTGCCAGCAGCCCACAGGCGATAGCGGAAGAGCAGTTCTTC
17	TRBD1	few	TRBJ2-1	TRBV4-1	CASSQALGTGILNEQFF	TGCGCCAGCAGCCAGGCGTTGGGGACAGGGATCTTAAATGAGCAGTTCTTC
15	TRBD1	-	TRBJ2-7	TRBV5-1	CASTPGTGFTYEQYF	TGCGCCAGCACCCCCGGGACAGGATTTACCTACGAGCAGTACTTC
15	TRBD2	-	TRBJ2-7	TRBV5-1	CASSLFRGGVYEQYF	TGCGCCAGCAGCTTGTTCCGCGGGGGAGTATACGAGCAGTACTTC
16	-	-	TRBJ1-5	TRBV5-1	CASSPGDPEDNQPQHF	TGCGCCAGCAGCCCCGGGGACCCAGAAGACAATCAGCCCCAGCATTTT
16	TRBD2	-	TRBJ2-2	TRBV10-1	CASKRGAGGWTGELFF	TGCGCCAGCAAACGGGGAGCGGGAGGTTGGACCGGGGAGCTGTTTTTT
18	TRBD2	few	TRBJ2-1	TRBV11-2	CASSLLTSGPGVYNEQFF	TGTGCCAGCAGCTTATTGACTAGCGGACCCGGGGTTTACAATGAGCAGTTCTTC